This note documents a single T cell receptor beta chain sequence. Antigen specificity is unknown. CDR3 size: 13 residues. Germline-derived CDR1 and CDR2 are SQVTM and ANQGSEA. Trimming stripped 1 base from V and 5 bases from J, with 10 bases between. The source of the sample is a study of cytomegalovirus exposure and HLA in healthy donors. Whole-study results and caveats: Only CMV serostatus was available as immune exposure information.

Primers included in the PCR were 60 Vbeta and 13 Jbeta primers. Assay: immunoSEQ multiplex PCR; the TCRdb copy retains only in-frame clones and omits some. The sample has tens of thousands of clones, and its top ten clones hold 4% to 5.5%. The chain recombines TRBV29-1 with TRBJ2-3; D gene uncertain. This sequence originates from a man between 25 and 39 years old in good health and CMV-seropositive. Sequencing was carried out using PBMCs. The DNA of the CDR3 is TGCAGCGTTGAAGGCGGCCTGGTAGATACGCAGTATTTT. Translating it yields CSVEGGLVDTQYF.